Presented here are 32 T cell receptor beta chains from one specimen sequenced in a study of identical twins. Each CDR3 protein is one row after TCRdb ran MiXCR on the 5' RACE reads. The sample carries about 210,000 distinct CDR3 sequences, around 9.6% recorded once. The source material was memory (CD45RO+) T cells sorted from blood. Every receptor here comes from a young woman in good health.

Written as DNA, the CDR3 is TGTGCCAGCAGCTCTTATAGGAGGGATGAGCAGTTCTTC. It codes for CASSSYRRDEQFF. The rearrangement uses TRBV7-8 and TRBJ2-1; TRBD2 is a possible D gene (6 bases). Between the trimmed V and J ends, which lost 4 bases and 8 bases, there was a span of 12 bases. Germline loops: CDR1 SGHVS, CDR2 FQNEAQ. There are 13 residues in the CDR3.

The chain couples TRBV7-2 to TRBJ2-3; D unresolved. Trimming cost V 9 bases and J 5 bases, with 9 bases left between them. Germline-derived CDR1 and CDR2 are SGHTA and FQGNSA. The CDR3 sequence is 11 residues long. Written as DNA, the CDR3 is TGTGCCAGGGGAACGGGAGATACGCAGTATTTT. Protein sequence: CARGTGDTQYF.

V is TRBV27 and J is TRBJ1-2; D gene ambiguous. The germline V gene has CDR1 MNHEY and CDR2 SMNVEV (reference sequence). The CDR3 spans 14 residues. V shed 6 bases and J shed 2 bases, with 13 bases lying between them. In DNA form, the CDR3 reads TGTGCCAGCAGGCGTATACCGGGGAACTATGGCTACACCTTC. Its translation is CASRRIPGNYGYTF.

This chain uses TRBV10-2 with TRBJ2-5; D is perhaps TRBD1 or TRBD2 (5 bases each). Germline V gene data show CDR1 as WSHSY and CDR2 as SAAADI. V gave up 4 bases and J gave up 5 bases, with 17 bases separating them. The CDR3 loop spans 15 amino acids. CDR3 sequence reads: CASSVGLVRGETQYF. DNA for the CDR3: TGCGCCAGCAGTGTGGGGCTAGTCCGGGGCGAGACCCAGTACTTC.

This clonotype was observed many times. The chain couples TRBV12-3 or TRBV12-4 to TRBJ1-1; D ambiguous. The CDR3 extends over 11 amino acids. Trimming took off 3 bases at V and 8 bases at J, with 7 bases between the two ends. The CDR3 reads CASSFSTEAFF. The DNA of the CDR3 is TGTGCCAGCAGTTTTTCTACAGAAGCTTTCTTT.

At least ten counts were recorded for this clonotype. The chain carries TRBV20-1 and TRBJ2-4, with unresolved D. The CDR3 contains 13 residues. With 4 bases removed from V and 4 bases from J, the gap between germline ends came to 11 bases. Germline CDR1 is DFQATT and CDR2 is SNEGSKA (reference sequence). CDR3 region: CSATPGLKNIQYF. As DNA, the CDR3 is TGCAGTGCTACCCCCGGATTAAAAAACATTCAGTACTTC.

This clonotype was detected only a few times. The CDR3 region has the DNA TGCAGTGCTACCACCACCCGGGGCCTCTATGGCTACACCTTC. Residues: CSATTTRGLYGYTF. The gene calls are TRBV20-1 and TRBJ1-2, with TRBD1 as a possible D gene (5 bases). The CDR3 has 14 residues. Germline loops: CDR1 DFQATT, CDR2 SNEGSKA (reference sequence). Trimming left V 4 bases short and J 4 bases short, with 16 bases between.

This clonotype occurred many times. The chain has TRBV3-1 and TRBJ1-2, with a tentative D call TRBD1 (5 bases). The CDR3 covers 11 residues. Germline CDR1 reads LGHDT; CDR2 reads YNNKEL (reference sequence). Between the trimmed V and J ends, which lost 4 bases and 9 bases, there was a span of 9 bases. The CDR3 coding sequence is TGTGCCAGCAGCCTACAGGCCAGCTACACCTTC. This translates into CASSLQASYTF.

The CDR3 sequence is CASSPSPGLAGEETQYF. The CDR3 DNA reads TGTGCCAGCAGCCCCTCACCGGGACTAGCGGGTGAAGAGACCCAGTACTTC. J is TRBJ2-5 and V is TRBV7-8; 12 bases fit TRBD2. V dropped 5 bases and J dropped 3; count of bases not matched to a gene: 10. This CDR3 is 17 amino acids long. Germline CDR1 SGHVS, CDR2 FQNEAQ.

This clonotype came up many times. This rearrangement joins TRBV12-3 or TRBV12-4 to TRBJ2-1; 10 nucleotides match TRBD1. The V segment lost 5 bases and the J segment 7 bases; nucleotides outside the gene matches: 5. This CDR3 comprises 14 residues. CDR3 coding DNA: TGTGCCAGCAGTCCACGGACAGGGGGAAATGAGCAGTTCTTC. This gives the protein CASSPRTGGNEQFF.

The chain is built from TRBV20-1 and TRBJ1-1, with unresolved D. CDR1 is DFQATT and CDR2 is SNEGSKA in the germline V gene (reference sequence). V was pared by 1 base and J by 1 base, with 4 bases between. The CDR3 is 12 residues long. This CDR3 is CSARGPNTEAFF. DNA of the CDR3: TGCAGTGCTAGAGGCCCGAACACTGAAGCTTTCTTT.

This clonotype was observed a few times. This chain uses TRBV20-1 with TRBJ2-7, with 10 bases that match TRBD2. This CDR3 contains 14 residues. Germline V gene lookup returns CDR1 DFQATT and CDR2 SNEGSKA (reference sequence). V trimming: 6 bases; J trimming: 2 bases; junction bases outside the gene matches: 7. CDR3 sequence (DNA): TGCAGTGCGATTAAGCGGGGGGGGACCTACGAGCAGTACTTC. Protein sequence: CSAIKRGGTYEQYF.

The chain has TRBV5-1 and TRBJ1-3; D call uncertain. Germline V CDR1 and CDR2: SGHRS, YFSETQ. V dropped 0 bases and J dropped 0 bases, with 7 bases sitting between them. CDR3 size: 15 residues. In nucleotides, the CDR3 is TGCGCCAGCAGCTTGGTGGCGTCCTCTGGAAACACCATATATTTT. Translation: CASSLVASSGNTIYF.

This chain links TRBV6-1 with TRBJ2-3, with 8 nucleotides matching TRBD1. The trim removed 8 bases at V and 0 bases at J, leaving 4 bases unmatched. The CDR3 sequence is 14 residues long. Germline V gene data show CDR1 as MNHNS and CDR2 as SASEGT. CDR3 in amino acids: CASARDRSTDTQYF. The CDR3 region has the DNA TGTGCCAGCGCCCGGGACAGGAGCACAGATACGCAGTATTTT.

This rearrangement joins TRBV20-1 to TRBJ2-2; D remains ambiguous. Germline lookup yields CDR1 DFQATT and CDR2 SNEGSKA (reference sequence). This CDR3 is built from 13 residues. Trimming took 1 base from V and 1 from J, leaving 4 bases between them. CDR3: CSARGQNTGELFF. The CDR3 bases are TGCAGTGCTAGAGGGCAGAACACCGGGGAGCTGTTTTTT.

The table lists this clonotype with many counts. The chain couples TRBV5-1 to TRBJ1-2; 12 bases line up with TRBD1. The length of the CDR3 is 15 residues. Looked up from germline, CDR1 is SGHRS and CDR2 is YFSETQ. The ends lost 2 bases at V and 8 bases at J; junction bases unmatched: 7. The CDR3 sequence is CASSFRGQGAAGYTF. The CDR3 region has the DNA TGCGCCAGCAGCTTCAGGGGACAGGGGGCTGCCGGCTACACCTTC.

CDR3 nucleotide sequence: TGTGCCACCAGCTCTGGGAGGCTGAGGGACACCGGGGAGCTGTTTTTT. This sequence encodes CATSSGRLRDTGELFF. V is TRBV3-2 and J is TRBJ2-2; the table calls TRBD2, which could not be checked here. TRBV3-2 is noted as a pseudogene. The CDR3 runs 16 residues.

This clonotype was seen a few times. The chain couples TRBV20-1 to TRBJ1-6; D call uncertain. Trimming took 6 bases from V and 5 from J, leaving 14 bases between them. Germline V CDR1 and CDR2: DFQATT, SNEGSKA (reference sequence). This CDR3 is built from 14 residues. As DNA, the CDR3 is TGCAGTGCCCCAGCCTTTCCAGATAATTCACCCCTCCACTTT. Protein: CSAPAFPDNSPLHF.

V gene TRBV9 combines with J gene TRBJ2-5, with D tentatively TRBD2 (5 bases). Per germline, CDR1 SGDLS and CDR2 YYNGEE. V was pared by 0 bases and J by 6 bases, with 9 bases between. This CDR3 spans 13 amino acids. In DNA form, the CDR3 reads TGTGCCAGCAGCGTAGGGCCCGGGAAGACCCAGTACTTC. Residues: CASSVGPGKTQYF.

The CDR3, as DNA: TGTGCCAGCAGTGGGCTCGCCGGGGAGCTGTTTTTT. Residues: CASSGLAGELFF. This chain joins TRBV2 and TRBJ2-2; D gene ambiguous. This CDR3 spans 12 amino acids. Per the germline V gene, CDR1 is SNHLY and CDR2 is FYNNEI. Deletions cut 4 bases from V and 6 bases from J, with 6 bases between.

The chain links TRBV20-1 to TRBJ1-6, with a tentative D call TRBD1 (5 bases). Trimming took off 1 base at V and 2 bases at J, with 15 bases between the two ends. Germline V gene lookup returns CDR1 DFQATT and CDR2 SNEGSKA (reference sequence). The CDR3 runs 17 residues. The DNA for the CDR3 is TGCAGTGCTAGAGCCTTCAGGGAGGAGACCTATAATTCACCCCTCCACTTT. Encoded protein: CSARAFREETYNSPLHF.

By sample fraction, this clonotype is medium-sized. This sequence joins TRBV24-1 and TRBJ2-1; unclear D gene. This CDR3 has 12 amino acids. Per germline, CDR1 KGHDR and CDR2 SFDVKD. V was cut by 7 bases and J by 5 bases, with 8 bases left in between. The DNA of the CDR3 is TGTGCCACCAGCTCTAGTAACAATGAGCAGTTCTTC. Its protein is CATSSSNNEQFF.

V and J are TRBV6-6 and TRBJ1-1; D call uncertain. Germline V lookup: CDR1 MNHNY, CDR2 SVGAGI (reference sequence). Trimming removed 3 bases at V and 2 bases at J, with 4 bases between. There are 12 residues in the CDR3. CDR3: CASSYFNTEAFF. The DNA of the CDR3 is TGTGCCAGCAGTTATTTTAACACTGAAGCTTTCTTT.

This clonotype was detected only a few times. The gene calls are TRBV12-3 or TRBV12-4 and TRBJ1-1; D unclear. Deletions cut 2 bases from V and 7 bases from J, with 14 bases between. The CDR3 is 14 amino acids. The DNA of the CDR3 is TGTGCCAGCAGTTTAAACGGCTGGAGATATGAAGCTTTCTTT. Protein: CASSLNGWRYEAFF.

The chain employs TRBV18 and TRBJ2-6; D is uncertain. Germline V lookup: CDR1 KGHSH, CDR2 LQKENI. The CDR3 has 17 amino acids. Between the trimmed V and J ends, which lost 2 bases and 0 bases, there was a span of 11 bases. The chain's CDR3 is CASSPVHGSSGANVLTF. The CDR3 region has the DNA TGTGCCAGCTCACCAGTCCACGGGTCCTCTGGGGCCAACGTCCTGACTTTC. The full variable domain, completed using reference TRBV18 and TRBJ2-6, is NAGVMQNPRHLVRRRGQEARLRCSPMKGHSHVYWYRQLPEEGLKFMVYLQKENIIDESGMPKERFSAEFPKEGPSILRIQQVVRGDSAAYFCASSPVHGSSGANVLTFGAGSRLTVL.

The CDR3 reads CASQGLAGSYEQYF. The CDR3 nucleotides read TGTGCCAGCCAGGGACTAGCGGGGTCCTACGAGCAGTACTTC. The chain joins TRBV6-1 to TRBJ2-7, with 13 bases matching TRBD2. The germline V gene has CDR1 MNHNS and CDR2 SASEGT. V lost 8 bases, J lost 1 base, and 2 bases stayed unmatched. The CDR3 covers 14 residues.

This clonotype showed up just a few times. V gene TRBV7-9 combines with J gene TRBJ1-6; 7 bases are shared with TRBD1. CDR3 length equals 14 residues. V trimming: 5 bases; J trimming: 10 bases; junction bases outside the gene matches: 8. The germline V gene encodes CDR1 SEHNR and CDR2 FQNEAQ (reference sequence). CDR3 loop: CASSASGTESPLHF. CDR3 nucleotide sequence: TGTGCCAGCAGCGCCTCCGGGACAGAATCACCCCTCCACTTT.

This clonotype has just a few counts. The chain employs TRBV6-1 and TRBJ1-2, with 8 bases fitting TRBD1. Germline V gene sequence: CDR1 MNHNS, CDR2 SASEGT. Trimming removed 5 bases from V and 4 bases from J; junction bases left unmatched: 9. The CDR3 has 15 residues. The chain's CDR3 is CASSKPGTGSYGYTF. Written as DNA, the CDR3 is TGTGCCAGCAGTAAACCCGGGACAGGTAGCTATGGCTACACCTTC.

In its sample, this clonotype was seen many times. The chain joins TRBV5-6 to TRBJ2-5; 7 bases are shared with TRBD1. CDR1 is SGHDT and CDR2 is YYEEEE in the germline V gene. The trim removed 2 bases at V and 5 bases at J, leaving 3 bases unmatched. The CDR3 runs to 13 residues. This chain's CDR3 is CASSLRGGETQYF. The CDR3 coding sequence is TGTGCCAGCAGCTTACGAGGGGGCGAGACCCAGTACTTC.

This clonotype has at least ten counts. This sequence joins TRBV5-1 and TRBJ2-7; possibly TRBD1 for D (7 bases). Germline values: CDR1 SGHRS, CDR2 YFSETQ. Trimming took 6 bases from V and 0 from J, leaving 16 bases between them. The CDR3 totals 15 residues. CDR3 coding DNA: TGCGCCAGCAACCCGGGGCAGGGGGGCTCCTACGAGCAGTACTTC. This encodes CASNPGQGGSYEQYF.

This clonotype turned up a few times. The chain's CDR3 is CASSSWDGGGTSYEQYF. Written as DNA, the CDR3 is TGCGCCAGCAGCTCGTGGGACGGTGGCGGGACCTCCTACGAGCAGTACTTC. This chain connects TRBV5-1 to TRBJ2-7; D might be TRBD2 (6 bases). Germline-derived CDR1 and CDR2 are SGHRS and YFSETQ. The CDR3 is made up of 17 amino acids. Between the trimmed V and J ends, which lost 3 bases and 0 bases, there was a span of 19 bases.

A few counts support this clonotype. This chain uses TRBV6-2 or TRBV6-3 with TRBJ2-1; D may be TRBD2 (5 bases). This CDR3 comprises 11 residues. Trimming stripped 6 bases from V and 8 bases from J, with 8 bases between. Germline V gene lookup returns CDR1 MNHEY and CDR2 SVGEGT. CDR3 region: CASSGIYEQFF. Here the CDR3 DNA reads TGTGCCAGCAGCGGGATTTATGAGCAGTTCTTC.